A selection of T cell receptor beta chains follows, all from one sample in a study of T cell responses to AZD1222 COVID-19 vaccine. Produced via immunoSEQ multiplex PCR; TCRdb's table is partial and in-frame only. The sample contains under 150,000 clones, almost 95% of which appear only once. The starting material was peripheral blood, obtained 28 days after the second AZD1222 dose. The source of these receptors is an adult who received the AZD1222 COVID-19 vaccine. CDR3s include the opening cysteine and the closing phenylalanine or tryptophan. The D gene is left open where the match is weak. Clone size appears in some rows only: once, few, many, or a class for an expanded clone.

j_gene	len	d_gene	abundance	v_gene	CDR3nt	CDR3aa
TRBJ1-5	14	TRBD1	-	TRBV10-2	TGCGCCACTTTTACAGGGGAGGTAGGTCAGCCCCAGCATTTT	CATFTGEVGQPQHF
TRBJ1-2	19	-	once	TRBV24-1	TGTGCCACCAGTGATGAGTGGAGGTTCCAGGCCAGGCGGAACTATGGCTACACCTTC	CATSDEWRFQARRNYGYTF
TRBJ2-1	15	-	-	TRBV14	TGTGCCAGCAGCCGCGGCTCCTTTAGGGGGAATGAGCAGTTCTTC	CASSRGSFRGNEQFF
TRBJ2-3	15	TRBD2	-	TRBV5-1	TGCGCCAGCACGGTGGGCGGGAGGGGCACAGATACGCAGTATTTT	CASTVGGRGTDTQYF
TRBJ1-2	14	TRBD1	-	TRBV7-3	TGTGCCAGCAGCTTCGGACAGGGGAACTATGGCTACACCTTC	CASSFGQGNYGYTF
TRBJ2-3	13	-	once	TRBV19	TGTGCCAGTAGTGTAGGTGGTGCAGATACGCAGTATTTT	CASSVGGADTQYF
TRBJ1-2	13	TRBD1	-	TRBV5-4	TGTGCCAGCAGCCCCGAGACAGGGCTGGGCTACACCTTC	CASSPETGLGYTF
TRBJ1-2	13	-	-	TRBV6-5	TGTGCCAGCAGTTATACGACAGGCTATGGCTACACCTTC	CASSYTTGYGYTF
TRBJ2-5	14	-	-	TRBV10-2	TGCGCCAGCAGTGAGGTGACCCACCAAGAGACCCAGTACTTC	CASSEVTHQETQYF
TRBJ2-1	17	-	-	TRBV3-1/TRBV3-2	TGTGCCAGCAGCCAAGAGACTGCGGTCAGCTCCTACAATGAGCAGTTCTTC	CASSQETAVSSYNEQFF
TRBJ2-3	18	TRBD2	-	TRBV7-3	TGTGCCAGCAGCTTAACGGGAGGGGCAGGGACCCCCACAGATACGCAGTATTTT	CASSLTGGAGTPTDTQYF
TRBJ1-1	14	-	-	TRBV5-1	TGCGCCAGCAGCTTAGGAGGCGGGAACACTGAAGCTTTCTTT	CASSLGGGNTEAFF
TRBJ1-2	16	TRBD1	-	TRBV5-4	TGTGCCAGCAGCCGCGAGGCGGGACAGACTAACTATGGCTACACCTTC	CASSREAGQTNYGYTF
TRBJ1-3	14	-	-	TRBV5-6	TGTGCCAGCAGCTTGGCGACAGCTGGAAACACCATATATTTT	CASSLATAGNTIYF
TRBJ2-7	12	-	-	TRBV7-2	TGTGCCAGCAGCTGGACTATGACCGAGCAGTACTTC	CASSWTMTEQYF
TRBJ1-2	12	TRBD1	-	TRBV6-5	TGTGCCAGCAGTTCGACAGGGAATAGTTACACCTTC	CASSSTGNSYTF
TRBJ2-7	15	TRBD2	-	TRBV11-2	TGTGCCAGCACCCCCCTTTTAGCGGGGTCCTACGAGCAGTACTTC	CASTPLLAGSYEQYF
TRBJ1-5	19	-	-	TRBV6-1	TGTGCCAGCAGTGAAGACGCAGGAGCCCGGGGTTTCTTTGGTCAGCCCCAGCATTTT	CASSEDAGARGFFGQPQHF
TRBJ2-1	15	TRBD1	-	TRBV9	TGTGCCAGCAGCGGGTCCGGGACAGACTTAAATGAGCAGTTCTTC	CASSGSGTDLNEQFF
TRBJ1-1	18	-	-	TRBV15	TGTGCCACCAGCATGCAACTACTCGCCGGCTTAAGGAACACTGAAGCTTTCTTT	CATSMQLLAGLRNTEAFF
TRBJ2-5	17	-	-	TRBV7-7	TGTGCTAGCAGCTCGGGCCGGTCGCGGGGTCCAAAAGAGACCCAGTACTTC	CASSSGRSRGPKETQYF
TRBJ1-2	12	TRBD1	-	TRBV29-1	TGCAGCGTGGGACAGAATAACTATGGCTACACCTTC	CSVGQNNYGYTF
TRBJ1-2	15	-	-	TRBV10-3	TGTGCCATCAGTGAGTCACGAGGACTGAGCTATGGCTACACCTTC	CAISESRGLSYGYTF
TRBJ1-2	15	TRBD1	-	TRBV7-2	TGTGCCAGCAGTCCCACAGGGGGCTCTAACTATGGCTACACCTTC	CASSPTGGSNYGYTF
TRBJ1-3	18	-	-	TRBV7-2	TGTGCCAGCAGCCTCATTGCCGCCTGGGACCGGGACTTGGACACCATATATTTT	CASSLIAAWDRDLDTIYF
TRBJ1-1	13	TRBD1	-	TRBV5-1	TGCGCCAGCAGCCGTGACAGGGAACGGGTAGCTTTCTTT	CASSRDRERVAFF
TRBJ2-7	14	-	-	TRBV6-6	TGTGCCAGCAGGCCCCGGGACGGAACCTACGAGCAGTACTTC	CASRPRDGTYEQYF
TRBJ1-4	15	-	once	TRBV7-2	TGTGCCAGCAGCTTCCGCGCTTCGTATAATGAAAAACTGTTTTTT	CASSFRASYNEKLFF
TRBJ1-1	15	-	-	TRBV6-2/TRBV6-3	TGTGCCAGCAGCCACGTCCGGGGGCAGAACACTGAAGCTTTCTTT	CASSHVRGQNTEAFF
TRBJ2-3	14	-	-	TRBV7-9	TGTGCCAGCAGCTTAGCGGGCAGCACAGATACGCAGTATTTT	CASSLAGSTDTQYF
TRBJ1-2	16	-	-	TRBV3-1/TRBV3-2	TGTGCCAGCAGCCAAGGTCGGGGGATCCTTAACTATGGCTACACCTTC	CASSQGRGILNYGYTF
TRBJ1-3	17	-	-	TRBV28	TGTGCCAGCAGTTTCGAATGGAGGGGGGCAACTGGAAACACCATATATTTT	CASSFEWRGATGNTIYF
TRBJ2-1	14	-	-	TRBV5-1	TGCGCCAGCAGAACGCAGGGGAATGACAATGAGCAGTTCTTC	CASRTQGNDNEQFF
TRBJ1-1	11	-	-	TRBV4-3	TGCGCCAGCCCGGGGCGGACTGAAGCTTTCTTT	CASPGRTEAFF
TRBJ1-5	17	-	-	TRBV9	TGTGCCAGCAGCCCCGGCCACAATGATTATAGCAATCAGCCCCAGCATTTT	CASSPGHNDYSNQPQHF
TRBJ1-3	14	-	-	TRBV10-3	TGTGCCATCAGTGGTACCGGGGGAACTAACACCATATATTTT	CAISGTGGTNTIYF
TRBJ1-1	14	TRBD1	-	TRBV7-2	TGTGCCAGCAGCTATGTCACAGGGGTCACTGAAGCTTTCTTT	CASSYVTGVTEAFF
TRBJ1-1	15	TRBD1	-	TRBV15	TGTGCCACCAGCAGAGATCTCAGACAGGGTGTTGAAGCTTTCTTT	CATSRDLRQGVEAFF
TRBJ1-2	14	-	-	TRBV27	TGTGCCACCCGAGCGACAGAGAATAACTATGGCTACACCTTC	CATRATENNYGYTF
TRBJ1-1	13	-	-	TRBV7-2	TGTGCCAGCAGCCAACCCCCGGGGACCGAAGCTTTCTTT	CASSQPPGTEAFF
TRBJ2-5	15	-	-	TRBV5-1	TGCGCCAGCAGCAGGGGGGACACAATGAAAGAGACCCAGTACTTC	CASSRGDTMKETQYF